This T cell receptor (beta chain) was sequenced during a study of T-cell reconstitution after alpha-beta-depleted transplantation in children. TCRbeta library construction was performed incorporating unique molecular identifiers. One entry per CDR3 protein, called by TCRdb with MiXCR from the PCR reads. The table lists approximately 500,000 distinct CDR3 sequences, 25% to 30% of them singletons. Study conclusions and caveats: T-cell numbers and diversity, one year after transplant, stemmed largely from T cells that were newly produced.

This clonotype was recorded a few times. Its antigen is unidentified. The germline gives CDR1 SNHLY, CDR2 FYNNEI. Deletions cut 5 bases from V and 5 bases from J, with 13 bases between. The CDR3 length is 14 residues. This clonotype was obtained from a boy younger than two with Wiskott-Aldrich syndrome, due to receive a stem cell transplant. The material was PBMCs, obtained before TCRalphabeta/CD19-depleted stem cell transplant. The chain has TRBV2 and TRBJ2-1; tentatively, D is TRBD2 (5 bases). CDR3 in DNA: TGTGCCAGCAGTTTGCGGGCCCGGGACAATGAGCAGTTCTTC. This gives the protein CASSLRARDNEQFF.